Listed here is a single T cell receptor beta chain. The antigen remains undetermined. The record originates from a study of T-cell reconstitution after alpha-beta-depleted transplantation in children. Findings and caveats of the study: A year had passed since transplant, and T-cell counts and diversity by then came mostly from newly produced T cells. Roughly two months post-transplant, alpha-beta T cells reportedly originated from several hundred graft clones that had expanded.

Germline lookup yields CDR1 SGHAT and CDR2 FQNNGV. This CDR3 has 14 residues. V was pared by 1 base and J by 6 bases, with 10 bases between. It was with unique molecular identifiers that the TCRbeta library was prepared. TCRdb ran MiXCR on the PCR reads and lists one entry per CDR3 protein. The sample contains approximately 47,000 distinct CDR3 sequences, roughly half of which appear only once. Material: peripheral blood, obtained before TCRalphabeta/CD19-depleted stem cell transplant. The clonotype comes from a boy in the first two years of life with SCID, due to receive a stem cell transplant. The V and J genes are TRBV11-2 and TRBJ2-1; D remains ambiguous. CDR3 in amino acids: CASSLVLQPNEQFF. In DNA form, the CDR3 reads TGTGCCAGCAGCTTAGTTCTCCAGCCCAATGAGCAGTTCTTC. Looking up the rest from reference TRBV11-2 and TRBJ2-1 gives the full variable domain: EAGVAQSPRYKIIEKRQSVAFWCNPISGHATLYWYQQILGQGPKLLIQFQNNGVVDDSQLPKDRFSAERLKGVDSTLKIQPAKLEDSAVYLCASSLVLQPNEQFFGPGTRLTVL.